This T cell receptor beta chain was captured by sequencing in a study of blood T cell repertoires in COVID-19. Study context: COVID-19 samples from acute and convalescent phases originated in the United States, Italy and Spain.

The repertoire was sequenced with immunoSEQ multiplex PCR; TCRdb's copy has only in-frame clones and lacks some. This table has about 210,000 clones, less than 85% appearing once. Sequenced material: peripheral blood. The receptor comes from an elderly woman with COVID-19, enrolled during active disease.

The CDR3 DNA follows: TGTGCCAGCAGTTTAGAGGGAAGGTATGGCTACACCTTC. Amino acids: CASSLEGRYGYTF. This sequence joins TRBV27 and TRBJ1-2; the D is unclear. With 2 bases removed from V and 5 bases from J, the gap between germline ends came to 9 bases. The CDR3 is 13 amino acids. CDR1 and CDR2 (germline): MNHEY, SMNVEV (reference sequence).